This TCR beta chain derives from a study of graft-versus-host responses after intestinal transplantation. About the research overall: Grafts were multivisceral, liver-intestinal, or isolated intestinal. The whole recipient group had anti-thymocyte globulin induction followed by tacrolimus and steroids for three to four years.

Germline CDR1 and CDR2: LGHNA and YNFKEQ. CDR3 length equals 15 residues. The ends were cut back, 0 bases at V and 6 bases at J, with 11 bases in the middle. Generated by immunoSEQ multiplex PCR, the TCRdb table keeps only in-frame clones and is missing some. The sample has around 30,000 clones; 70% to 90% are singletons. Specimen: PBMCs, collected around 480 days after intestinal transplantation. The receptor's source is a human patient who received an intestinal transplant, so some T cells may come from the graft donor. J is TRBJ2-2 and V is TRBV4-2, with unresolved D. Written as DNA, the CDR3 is TGTGCCAGCAGCCAAGATGGATTACGTTCCGGGGAGCTGTTTTTT. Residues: CASSQDGLRSGELFF.